This T cell receptor (beta chain) was captured by sequencing in a study of blood T cell repertoires in COVID-19. About the research overall: The study drew acute and convalescent COVID-19 samples from the United States, Italy and Spain.

Assay used: immunoSEQ multiplex PCR; TCRdb lists only in-frame clones, some missing. The repertoire includes about 210,000 clones, 90% to 95% of them detected once, and 1% to 1.5% sits in the top ten. The CDR3 sequence is 13 residues long. Per germline, CDR1 SGHRS and CDR2 YFSETQ. Trimming shortened V by 1 base and J by 1 base, and 5 bases separated the two germline ends. The chain is built from TRBV5-1 and TRBJ1-2, with D hard to call. The sequencing input was peripheral blood. The clonotype was recovered from a man aged 30 to 45 with acute or convalescent COVID-19. The CDR3 region is CASSLQFNYGYTF. The CDR3 bases are TGCGCCAGCAGCTTGCAGTTTAACTATGGCTACACCTTC.